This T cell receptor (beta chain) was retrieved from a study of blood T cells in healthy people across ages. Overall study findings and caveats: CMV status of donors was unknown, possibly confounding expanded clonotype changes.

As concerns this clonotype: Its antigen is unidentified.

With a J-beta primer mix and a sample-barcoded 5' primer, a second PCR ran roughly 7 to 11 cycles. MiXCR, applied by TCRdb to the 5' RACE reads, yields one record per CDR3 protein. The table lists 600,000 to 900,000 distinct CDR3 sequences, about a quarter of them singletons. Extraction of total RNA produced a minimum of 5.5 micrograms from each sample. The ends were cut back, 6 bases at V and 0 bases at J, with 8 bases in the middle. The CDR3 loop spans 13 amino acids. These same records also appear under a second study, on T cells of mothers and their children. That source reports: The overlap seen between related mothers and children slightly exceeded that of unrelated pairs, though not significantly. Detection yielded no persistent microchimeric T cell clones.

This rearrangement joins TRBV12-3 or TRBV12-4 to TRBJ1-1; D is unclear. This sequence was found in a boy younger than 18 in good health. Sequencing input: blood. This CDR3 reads CASRLTLNTEAFF. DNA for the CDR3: TGTGCCAGCAGATTGACACTGAACACTGAAGCTTTCTTT.